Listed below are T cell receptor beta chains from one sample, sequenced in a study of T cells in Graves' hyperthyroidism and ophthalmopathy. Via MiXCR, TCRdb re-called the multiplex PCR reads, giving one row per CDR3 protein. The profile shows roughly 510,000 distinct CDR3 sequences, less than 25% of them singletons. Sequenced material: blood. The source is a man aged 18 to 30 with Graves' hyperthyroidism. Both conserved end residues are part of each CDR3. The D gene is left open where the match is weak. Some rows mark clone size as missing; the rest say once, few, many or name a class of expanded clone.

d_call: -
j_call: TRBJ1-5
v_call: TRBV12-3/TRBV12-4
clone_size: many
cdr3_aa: CASSLGWDGHQPQHF
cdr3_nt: TGTGCCAGCAGTCTCGGGTGGGACGGACATCAGCCCCAGCATTTT

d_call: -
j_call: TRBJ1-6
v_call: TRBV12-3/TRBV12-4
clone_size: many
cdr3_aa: CASSLSGFSPLHF
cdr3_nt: TGTGCCAGCAGTTTATCGGGGTTTTCACCCCTCCACTTT

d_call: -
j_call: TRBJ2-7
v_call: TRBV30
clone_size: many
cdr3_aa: CAWSVRGAVEQYF
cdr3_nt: TGTGCCTGGAGTGTACGAGGGGCTGTCGAGCAGTACTTC

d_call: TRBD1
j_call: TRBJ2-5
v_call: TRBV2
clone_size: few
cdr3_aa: CASSVRTGGGETQYF
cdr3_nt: TGTGCCAGCAGTGTCCGGACAGGGGGCGGAGAGACCCAGTACTTC

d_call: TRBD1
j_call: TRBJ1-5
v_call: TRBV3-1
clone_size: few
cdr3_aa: CASSQDRGLQPQHF
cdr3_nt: TGTGCCAGCAGCCAAGACAGGGGGCTTCAGCCCCAGCATTTT

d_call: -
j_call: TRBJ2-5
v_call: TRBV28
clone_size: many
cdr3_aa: CASSLLLVQETQYF
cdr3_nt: TGTGCCAGCAGTTTATTACTAGTCCAAGAGACCCAGTACTTC

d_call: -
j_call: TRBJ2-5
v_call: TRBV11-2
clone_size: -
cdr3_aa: CASSPEGWRETQYF
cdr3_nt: TGTGCCAGCAGCCCCGAGGGATGGAGGGAGACCCAGTACTTC

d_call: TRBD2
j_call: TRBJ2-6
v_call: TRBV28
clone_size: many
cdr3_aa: CASSPPSGGIAGANVLTF
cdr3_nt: TGTGCCAGCAGTCCACCTAGCGGGGGAATAGCTGGGGCCAACGTCCTGACTTTC

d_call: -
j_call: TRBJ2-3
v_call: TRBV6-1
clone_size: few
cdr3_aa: CASSEAGSVEVDTQYF
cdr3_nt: TGTGCCAGCAGTGAAGCGGGCTCCGTTGAGGTAGATACGCAGTATTTT

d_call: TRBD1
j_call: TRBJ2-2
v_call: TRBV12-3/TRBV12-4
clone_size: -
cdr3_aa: CASSYYTGGTNTGELFF
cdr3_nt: TGTGCCAGCAGTTATTATACAGGGGGCACAAACACCGGGGAGCTGTTTTTT

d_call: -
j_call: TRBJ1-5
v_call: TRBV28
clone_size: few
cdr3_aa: CASSPGWGSNQPQHF
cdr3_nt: TGTGCCAGCTCCCCCGGGTGGGGGAGCAATCAGCCCCAGCATTTT

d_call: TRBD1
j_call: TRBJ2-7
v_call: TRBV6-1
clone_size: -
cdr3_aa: CASKKGDRDRVYEQYF
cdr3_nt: TGTGCCAGCAAAAAAGGGGACAGGGACCGGGTATACGAGCAGTACTTC

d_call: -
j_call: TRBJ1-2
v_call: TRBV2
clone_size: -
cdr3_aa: CASSVFSRRGNYGYTF
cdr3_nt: TGTGCCAGCAGTGTATTTTCCAGGAGGGGGAACTATGGCTACACCTTC

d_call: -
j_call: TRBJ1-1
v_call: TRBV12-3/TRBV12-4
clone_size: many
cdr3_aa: CASRRAGGNTEAFF
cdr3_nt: TGTGCCAGCAGAAGGGCCGGGGGGAACACTGAAGCTTTCTTT

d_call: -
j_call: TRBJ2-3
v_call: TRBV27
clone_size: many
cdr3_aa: CASSTRGLLDTQYF
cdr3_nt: TGTGCCAGCAGTACAAGGGGCCTCCTGGATACGCAGTATTTT

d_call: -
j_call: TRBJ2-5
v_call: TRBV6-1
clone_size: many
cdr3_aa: CASRRGFQETQYF
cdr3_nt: TGTGCCAGCAGGAGAGGATTCCAAGAGACCCAGTACTTC

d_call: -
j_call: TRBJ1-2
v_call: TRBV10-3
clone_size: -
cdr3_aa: CAISGGTQNYGYTF
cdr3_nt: TGTGCCATCAGCGGAGGGACGCAGAACTATGGCTACACCTTC

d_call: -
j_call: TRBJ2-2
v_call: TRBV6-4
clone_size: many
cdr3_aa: CASSEYRDTGELFF
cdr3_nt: TGTGCCAGCAGTGAGTACAGAGACACCGGGGAGCTGTTTTTT